These 7 T cell receptor beta chains were all obtained from the same sample, sequenced in a study of response to subunit inactivated influenza vaccine. Each CDR3 protein gets one entry after TCRdb re-called the RT-PCR reads with MiXCR. The sample includes about 570,000 distinct CDR3 sequences, over 9% seen only once; the top ten take about 10%. The same sample was also studied in work on T cells expressing NK-cell markers. That source reports: Scientists made TCR beta cDNA using 5'RACE template switching with UMIs.

This specimen consisted of PBMCs from blood, obtained on the day of vaccination. The origin of the receptors is a man between 45 and 60 years old who received an inactivated influenza vaccine.

This clonotype appeared a few times. The chain links TRBV28 to TRBJ2-2; D assignment may be TRBD1 or TRBD2 (5 bases each). Germline V gives CDR1 MDHEN, CDR2 SYDVKM. The CDR3 spans 15 residues. Trimming pared 6 bases from V and 4 bases from J, leaving 15 bases between. The CDR3 loop is CASSRDVRLTGELFF. As DNA, the CDR3 is TGTGCCAGCAGCCGGGACGTTCGTCTCACCGGGGAGCTGTTTTTT.

Comments on this clonotype: A much more abundant neighbour one base away suggests this may be a read error. The chain links TRBV20-1 to TRBJ1-1; D gene ambiguous. CDR1 DFQATT and CDR2 SNEGSKA come from the germline V gene (reference sequence). CDR3 length: 12 amino acids. V gave up 3 bases and J gave up 4 bases, with 9 bases separating them. The CDR3 is CSARQVATEAFF. CDR3 coding DNA: TGCAGTGCTAGGCAGGTGGCCACTGAAGCTTTCTTT.

This clonotype was recorded a few times. This rearrangement joins TRBV20-1 to TRBJ2-3, with D possibly matching TRBD2 (6 bases). The CDR3 has 18 residues. The V end lost 5 bases, the J end lost 2 bases, and 26 bases lay between the germline ends. Germline values: CDR1 DFQATT, CDR2 SNEGSKA (reference sequence). The CDR3 loop reads CSALSPRAREPVTDTQYF. The CDR3 DNA sequence: TGCAGTGCTCTAAGTCCCAGGGCACGGGAGCCGGTCACAGATACGCAGTATTTT.

This clonotype was seen more than once but under ten times. The V call is TRBV5-1, the J call TRBJ2-7; possibly TRBD1 for D (6 bases). Trimming took 2 bases from V and 1 from J, leaving 13 bases between them. The CDR3 has 15 residues. Germline CDR1 is SGHRS and CDR2 is YFSETQ. The CDR3 region is CASSFLGANSYEQYF. The CDR3 DNA follows: TGCGCCAGCAGCTTTTTGGGGGCAAATTCCTACGAGCAGTACTTC.

J is TRBJ2-3 and V is TRBV20-1; a possible D gene is TRBD2 (5 bases). V lost 5 bases to trimming and J lost 2 bases, with 11 bases between them. Germline lookup yields CDR1 DFQATT and CDR2 SNEGSKA (reference sequence). The CDR3 has 13 residues. CDR3 DNA sequence: TGCAGTGCTCCCACTAGACACACAGATACGCAGTATTTT. It encodes CSAPTRHTDTQYF.

This clonotype was seen a handful of times. This chain uses TRBV7-9 with TRBJ2-3; D call uncertain. The CDR3 covers 16 residues. CDR1 and CDR2 (germline): SEHNR, FQNEAQ (reference sequence). Trimming removed 5 bases from V and 4 bases from J, with 19 bases in between. CDR3 in amino acids: CASSPIDGKDPDTQYF. The CDR3 nucleotides read TGTGCCAGCAGCCCGATCGACGGAAAAGACCCAGATACGCAGTATTTT.

This clonotype was seen more than once but under ten times. The chain carries TRBV4-1 and TRBJ2-7; tentatively, D is TRBD1 (5 bases). Germline CDR1 reads MGHRA; CDR2 reads YSYEKL. Trimming took off 1 base at V and 5 bases at J, with 12 bases between the two ends. The CDR3 has 14 residues. In DNA form, the CDR3 reads TGCGCCAGCAGCCAAGTGGGCAGGGCCCACGAGCAGTACTTC. This translates into CASSQVGRAHEQYF.